Each of the 6 T cell receptor beta chains below was sequenced from the same sample in a study of blood T cell repertoires in COVID-19. TCRdb's table, derived via immunoSEQ multiplex PCR, lists solely in-frame clones and lacks some. The sample consists of approximately 99,000 clones, roughly four fifths of them appearing once. Input material: peripheral blood. These receptors were obtained from a woman between 70 and 85 years old with acute or convalescent COVID-19.

The J gene is TRBJ2-5, the V gene TRBV2; D possibly corresponds to TRBD1 (5 bases). The CDR3 consists of 16 residues. In germline, CDR1 is SNHLY, CDR2 FYNNEI. Trimming took 10 bases from V and 7 from J, leaving 28 bases between them. CDR3 amino acids: CAILPEEQARLGTQYF. The CDR3, as DNA: TGTGCCATCTTGCCTGAGGAACAGGCGCGTCTGGGGACCCAGTACTTC. Drawing the rest from reference TRBV2 and TRBJ2-5, the complete variable domain is EPEVTQTPSHQVTQMGQEVILRCVPISNHLYFYWYRQILGQKVEFLVSFYNNEISEKSEIFDDQFSVERPDGSNFTLKIRSTKLEDSAMYFCAILPEEQARLGTQYFGPGTRLLVL.

The CDR3 spells CASDMGDRAGEQYF. The CDR3 DNA reads TGCGCCAGCGATATGGGGGACAGGGCCGGCGAGCAGTACTTC. V usage is TRBV5-1 and J usage is TRBJ2-7, with 9 bases fitting TRBD1. There are 14 residues in the CDR3. The V gene end was trimmed by 7 bases and the J gene end by 6 bases; junction bases not matched to a gene: 11. The germline gives CDR1 SGHRS, CDR2 YFSETQ.

The chain links TRBV19 to TRBJ2-1; 7 nucleotides agree with TRBD1. Looked up from germline, CDR1 is LNHDA and CDR2 is SQIVND (reference sequence). The CDR3 has 14 residues. V lost 7 bases, J lost 3 bases, and 6 bases stayed unmatched. CDR3: CASNSRDSYNEQFF. In nucleotides, the CDR3 is TGTGCCAGTAATTCCCGGGACAGCTACAATGAGCAGTTCTTC.

This clone was seen more than once but under ten times. This rearrangement joins TRBV21-1 to TRBJ1-2. TRBV21-1 is a listed pseudogene. The CDR3 spans 16 residues. Written as DNA, the CDR3 is TGTGCCAGCAGCACCAAGGGGGGGGAAACCAACTATGGCTACACCTTC. The encoded protein is CASSTKGGETNYGYTF.

This chain uses TRBV4-1 with TRBJ2-3, with D possibly being TRBD2 (6 bases). The CDR3 loop spans 16 amino acids. Germline CDR1 MGHRA, CDR2 YSYEKL. Trimming shortened V by 5 bases and J by 1 base, and 16 bases separated the two germline ends. The chain's CDR3 is CASSEVGRGRTDTQYF. CDR3 nucleotide sequence: TGCGCCAGCAGCGAAGTGGGGCGGGGACGCACAGATACGCAGTATTTT.

The rearrangement joins TRBV18 to TRBJ2-7; D uncertain. This CDR3 has 12 amino acids. Germline V gene data show CDR1 as KGHSH and CDR2 as LQKENI. Trimming removed 4 bases at V and 2 bases at J, with 6 bases between. The CDR3: CASSLVPYEQYF. In nucleotides, the CDR3 is TGTGCCAGCTCACTCGTCCCCTACGAGCAGTACTTC.